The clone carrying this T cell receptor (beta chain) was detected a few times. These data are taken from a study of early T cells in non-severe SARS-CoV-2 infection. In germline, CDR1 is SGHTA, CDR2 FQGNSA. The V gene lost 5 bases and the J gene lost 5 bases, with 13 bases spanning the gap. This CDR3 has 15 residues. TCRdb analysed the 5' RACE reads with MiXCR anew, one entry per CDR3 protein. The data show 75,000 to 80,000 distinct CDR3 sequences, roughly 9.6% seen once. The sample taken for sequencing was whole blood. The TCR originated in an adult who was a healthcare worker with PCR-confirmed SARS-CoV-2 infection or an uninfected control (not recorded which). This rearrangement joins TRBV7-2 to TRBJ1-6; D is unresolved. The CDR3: CASSTTSLHNSPLHF. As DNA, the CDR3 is TGTGCCAGCAGCACGACGAGTCTCCATAATTCACCCCTCCACTTT.